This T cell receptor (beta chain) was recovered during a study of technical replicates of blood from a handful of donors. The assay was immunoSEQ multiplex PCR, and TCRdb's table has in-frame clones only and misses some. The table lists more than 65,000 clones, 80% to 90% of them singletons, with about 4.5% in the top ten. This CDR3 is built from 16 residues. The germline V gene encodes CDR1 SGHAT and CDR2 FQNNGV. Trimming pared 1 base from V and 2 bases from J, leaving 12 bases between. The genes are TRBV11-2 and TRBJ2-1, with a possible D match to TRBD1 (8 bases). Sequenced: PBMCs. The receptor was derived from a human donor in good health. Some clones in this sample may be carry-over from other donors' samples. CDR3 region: CASSLGQGTTYNEQFF. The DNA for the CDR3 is TGTGCCAGCAGCTTAGGACAGGGGACTACCTACAATGAGCAGTTCTTC.